The subject of this entry is one TCR beta chain. This CDR3 is 14 amino acids long. Trimming took 10 bases from V and 3 from J; bases not matched to a gene: 8. Germline V CDR1 and CDR2: SNHLY, FYNNEI. The data originate from a study of blood T cell repertoires in COVID-19. In the study overall: Spain, Italy and the United States supplied samples that represented acute and convalescent COVID-19. In each case, the material was cDNA or gDNA derived from T cells, B-cell-depleted T cells, or PBMCs.

Profiling relied on immunoSEQ multiplex PCR, and the TCRdb table lists in-frame clones only, not all of them. Of under 200,000 clones listed, roughly 79% are singletons. The sample taken for sequencing was peripheral blood. This chain uses TRBV2 with TRBJ2-2; TRBD2 agrees at 7 bases. This clonotype was sampled from a man in his 60s with active or convalescent COVID-19. DNA for the CDR3: TGTGCCACCGGGTGGGGGAGGGACACCGGGGAGCTGTTTTTT. Translation: CATGWGRDTGELFF.